Here is one T cell receptor (beta chain) with its context. Its antigen is as yet unknown. The CDR3 totals 14 residues. Germline V gene data show CDR1 as LGHDT and CDR2 as YNNKEL (reference sequence). Losses at the gene ends were 4 bases for V and 5 bases for J; bases not matched to a gene: 4. Isolation of PBMCs gave at least 6.5 million cells per sample. The sample belongs to a study of blood T cells in healthy people across ages. Study-level points and caveats: The study found more naive CD4+ cells and higher diversity in long-lived than aged donors.

Using a J-beta primer mix together with a sample-barcoded 5' primer, a second PCR was run for roughly 6 to 11 cycles. TCRdb redid the calling of the 5' RACE reads with MiXCR, one entry per CDR3 protein. The sample includes some 710,000 distinct CDR3 sequences, about a fifth of them seen just once. The V and J genes are TRBV3-1 and TRBJ2-1; TRBD1 matches 8 bases. This receptor was taken from an older man in good health. The sequencing sample was made of blood. In nucleotides, the CDR3 is TGTGCCAGCAGCCGATGGACAGGGAACAATGAGCAGTTCTTC. Its translation is CASSRWTGNNEQFF.